Below, 14 T cell receptor beta chains from the same sample are listed, as sequenced in a study of PD-1 blockade in classical Hodgkin lymphoma. Time point of the sample: cycle 4 day 1 (C4D1), after six to seven weeks of nivolumab. In every patient, relapse followed autologous stem cell transplantation, while exposure to brentuximab vedotin differed. Magnetic depletion of unwanted cells isolated CD4+ T cells from thawed PBMCs. The assay was immunoSEQ multiplex PCR, and TCRdb's table has in-frame clones only and misses some. The sample lists 15,000 to 25,000 clones, 70% to 90% occurring once. The sequencing here drew on CD4+ T cells from blood, taken before the fourth cycle of nivolumab. Source of these receptors: a human donor with classical Hodgkin lymphoma.

The chain recombines TRBV28 with TRBJ1-2, with 7 bases aligning to TRBD1. The germline V gene encodes CDR1 MDHEN and CDR2 SYDVKM. The CDR3 is 13 residues long. V lost 10 bases to trimming and J lost 8 bases; unmatched junction nucleotides: 13. CDR3 coding DNA: TGTGCCACCCAGGAGGACAGGCCGACGGGCTACACCTTC. Translation: CATQEDRPTGYTF.

The V call is TRBV28, the J call TRBJ2-7; the D gene is possibly TRBD2 (6 bases). Trimming pared 2 bases from V and 3 bases from J, leaving 14 bases between. The CDR3 totals 15 residues. Germline CDR1 reads MDHEN; CDR2 reads SYDVKM. CDR3 sequence: CASSLDVSSGYEQYF. The CDR3 coding sequence is TGTGCCAGCAGTTTAGATGTGAGTAGCGGCTACGAGCAGTACTTC.

The chain recombines TRBV9 with TRBJ2-1; D is perhaps TRBD2 (5 bases). The CDR3 runs to 14 residues. Trimming stripped 1 base from V and 9 bases from J, with 14 bases between. Germline V gives CDR1 SGDLS, CDR2 YYNGEE. In DNA, the CDR3 is TGTGCCAGCAGCGTATCGCTAGCACAGACTGAGCAGTTCTTC. This codes for CASSVSLAQTEQFF. The whole variable domain, filled in from reference TRBV9 and TRBJ2-1, reads DSGVTQTPKHLITATGQRVTLRCSPRSGDLSVYWYQQSLDQGLQFLIQYYNGEERAKGNILERFSAQQFPDLHSELNLSSLELGDSALYFCASSVSLAQTEQFFGPGTRLTVL.

The chain employs TRBV7-9 and TRBJ2-1, with D hard to call. CDR3 length: 16 amino acids. CDR1 is SEHNR, CDR2 FQNEAQ, per germline (reference sequence). Trimming pared 4 bases from V and 0 bases from J, leaving 13 bases between. Written as DNA, the CDR3 is TGTGCCAGCAGCTCTAGATTGGCTAGCTCCTACAATGAGCAGTTCTTC. As protein: CASSSRLASSYNEQFF.

V and J are TRBV2 and TRBJ2-7; D is unclear. Per germline, CDR1 SNHLY and CDR2 FYNNEI. Trimming stripped 6 bases from V and 6 bases from J, with 15 bases between. CDR3 length equals 13 residues. As DNA, the CDR3 is TGTGCCAGCAGGGTAACTCGGACCCGCGAGCAGTACTTC. Protein sequence: CASRVTRTREQYF.

The chain combines TRBV6-5 with TRBJ1-4, with D unclear. V lost 6 bases and J 5 bases, leaving 16 bases between the germline ends. Germline V gene lookup returns CDR1 MNHEY and CDR2 SVGAGI. The CDR3 consists of 15 residues. Here the CDR3 reads CASRRRRVTNEKLFF. DNA for the CDR3: TGTGCCAGCAGACGTCGTAGGGTAACAAATGAAAAACTGTTTTTT.

The V and J genes are TRBV28 and TRBJ1-5, with 8 nucleotides matching TRBD1. CDR3 size: 14 residues. V was pared by 10 bases and J by 7 bases, with 12 bases of the junction left unmatched. CDR1 MDHEN and CDR2 SYDVKM come from the germline V gene. CDR3 protein: CANSPGQVEQPQHF. The CDR3 nucleotides read TGTGCCAACTCTCCGGGACAGGTGGAACAGCCCCAGCATTTT.

As to this clone: The junction shows a germline mismatch at one end, possibly a read error. The rearrangement uses TRBV7-7 and TRBJ2-2, with 8 nucleotides matching TRBD1. The CDR3 has 17 residues. Germline V gene lookup returns CDR1 SSHAT and CDR2 FNYEAQ (reference sequence). CDR3 bases: TGTGCTAGCAACTGTCGAAGCGGACAGGGGAACACCGGGGAGCTGTTTTTT. It yields the protein CASNCRSGQGNTGELFF.

Written as DNA, the CDR3 is TGTGCCAGCAGTGAAAAGGGACTCGCGGGAGGGAGAAACACCGGGGAGCTGTTTTTT. It specifies CASSEKGLAGGRNTGELFF. The rearrangement joins TRBV6-1 to TRBJ2-2; 9 bases map to TRBD2. CDR3 length equals 19 residues. The germline gives CDR1 MNHNS, CDR2 SASEGT. Trimming removed 2 bases from V and 2 bases from J; junction bases left unmatched: 12.

The rearrangement links TRBV10-3 to TRBJ1-2; D unresolved. Trimming removed 2 bases from V and 8 bases from J, with 9 bases in between. CDR1 is ENHRY, CDR2 SYGVKD, per germline. This CDR3 is 12 amino acids long. The CDR3 sequence is CAISEGVSGYTF. The CDR3 coding sequence is TGTGCCATCAGTGAGGGGGTGAGCGGCTACACCTTC.

The V and J genes are TRBV10-2 and TRBJ2-2; 11 nucleotides agree with TRBD2. The CDR3 has 16 amino acids. The V segment lost 6 bases and the J segment 6 bases; nucleotides outside the gene matches: 9. Germline loops: CDR1 WSHSY, CDR2 SAAADI. CDR3 DNA: TGCGCCAGCAGGGGGACTAGCGGTTTAGGGTCCGGGGAGCTGTTTTTT. As protein: CASRGTSGLGSGELFF.

V gene TRBV7-2 combines with J gene TRBJ2-7; 12 bases match TRBD2. The CDR3 length is 15 residues. The V and J ends lost 5 bases and 4 bases, in that order; junction bases with no gene match: 6. Germline CDR1 and CDR2: SGHTA and FQGNSA. DNA of the CDR3: TGTGCCAGCAGCGAAGGACTAGCGGGGTCTTACGAGCAGTACTTC. Encoded protein: CASSEGLAGSYEQYF.

In this sample, this clone turned up once. This sequence joins TRBV6-6 and TRBJ2-2; D is undetermined. The CDR3 extends over 12 amino acids. Germline lookup yields CDR1 MNHNY and CDR2 SVGAGI (reference sequence). V gave up 9 bases and J gave up 1 base, with 6 bases separating them. CDR3 residues: CASNRNTGELFF. DNA for the CDR3: TGTGCCAGTAACAGGAACACCGGGGAGCTGTTTTTT.

This clone was observed a handful of times. The rearrangement uses TRBV19 and TRBJ2-2; D is uncertain. CDR1 is LNHDA, CDR2 SQIVND, per germline (reference sequence). Between the trimmed V and J ends, which lost 0 bases and 4 bases, there was a span of 6 bases. The CDR3 is made up of 14 amino acids. The CDR3 loop reads CASSIEGGTGELFF. CDR3 coding DNA: TGTGCCAGTAGTATAGAGGGCGGCACCGGGGAGCTGTTTTTT.